Here is one T cell receptor beta chain with its context. The germline V and J ends were trimmed by 5 bases and 5 bases, with 24 bases remaining between them. This CDR3 is built from 17 residues. The germline V gene has CDR1 MGHRA and CDR2 YSYEKL. The record originates from a study of blood T cells in healthy people across ages. With a J-beta primer mix and a sample-barcoded 5' primer, a second PCR ran about 7 to 12 cycles. TCRdb re-analysed the 5' RACE reads in MiXCR, keeping a single row per CDR3 protein. The data hold about 650,000 distinct CDR3 sequences, with approximately 30% observed a single time. Total RNA was extracted at no less than 6 micrograms per sample.

This TCR came from a woman of 80 years or more in good health. Sequencing was done on a sample of blood. The gene calls are TRBV4-1 and TRBJ1-2; possibly TRBD1 for D (6 bases). The CDR3 coding sequence is TGCGCCAGCAGCAGGGAGTCCGGAGGGGGGGCGGGTTATGGCTACACCTTC. Protein sequence: CASSRESGGGAGYGYTF.